The T cell receptor beta chain under discussion was sequenced for a study of human T cells and chemical hapten exposure. TCRdb reprocessed the RACE reads via MiXCR and lists one record per CDR3 protein. The data show 190,000 or so distinct CDR3 sequences, roughly 30% seen once. The sample's time point: pre-sensitization, week 0. Treatment: therapeutic diphenylcyclopropenone sensitization with weekly scalp DPC. After removal of 7 bases from V and 0 bases from J, the junction contained 2 bases not matched to a gene. The CDR3 totals 14 residues. Germline V gene lookup returns CDR1 MDHEN and CDR2 SYDVKM. The receptor comes from a woman aged 25 to 39 with alopecia areata. Some clones in this sample may be carry-over from other donors' samples. The sample consisted of whole blood, taken in connection with sensitization to the hapten diphenylcyclopropenone (DPC). The J gene is TRBJ2-3, the V gene TRBV28; the match to TRBD2 covers 9 bases. For the CDR3, the DNA is TGTGCCAGCAAGAGCGGGGGGAGCACAGATACGCAGTATTTT. Encoded protein: CASKSGGSTDTQYF.